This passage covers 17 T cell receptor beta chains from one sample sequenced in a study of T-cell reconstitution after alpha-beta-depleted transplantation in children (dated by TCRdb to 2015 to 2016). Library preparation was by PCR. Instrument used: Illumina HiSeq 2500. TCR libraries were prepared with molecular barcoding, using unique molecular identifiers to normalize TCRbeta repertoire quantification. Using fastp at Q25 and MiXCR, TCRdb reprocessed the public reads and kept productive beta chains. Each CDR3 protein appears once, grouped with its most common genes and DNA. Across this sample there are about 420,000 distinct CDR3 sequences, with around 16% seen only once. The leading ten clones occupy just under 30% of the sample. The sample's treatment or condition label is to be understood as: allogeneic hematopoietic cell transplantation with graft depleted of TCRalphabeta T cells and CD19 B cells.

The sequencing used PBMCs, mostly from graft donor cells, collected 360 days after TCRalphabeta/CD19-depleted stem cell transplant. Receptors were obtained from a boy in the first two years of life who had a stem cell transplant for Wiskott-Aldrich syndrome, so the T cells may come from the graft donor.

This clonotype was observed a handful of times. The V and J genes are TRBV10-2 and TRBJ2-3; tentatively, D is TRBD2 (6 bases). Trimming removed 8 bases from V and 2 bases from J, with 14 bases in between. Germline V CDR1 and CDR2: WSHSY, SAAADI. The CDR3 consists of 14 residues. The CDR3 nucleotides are TGCGCCAGCGGGGACTGGGCCCCCACAGATACGCAGTATTTT. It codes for CASGDWAPTDTQYF.

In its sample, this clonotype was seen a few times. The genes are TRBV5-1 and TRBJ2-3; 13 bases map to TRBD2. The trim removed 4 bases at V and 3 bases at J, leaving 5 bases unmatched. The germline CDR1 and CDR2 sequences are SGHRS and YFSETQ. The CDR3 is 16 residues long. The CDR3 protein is CASSRRTSGGTDTQYF. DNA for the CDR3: TGCGCCAGCAGCCGCCGGACTAGCGGGGGTACAGATACGCAGTATTTT.

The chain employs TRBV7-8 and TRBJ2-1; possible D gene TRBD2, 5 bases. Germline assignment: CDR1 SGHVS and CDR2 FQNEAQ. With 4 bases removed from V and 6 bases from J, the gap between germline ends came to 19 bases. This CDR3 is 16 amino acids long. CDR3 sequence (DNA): TGTGCCAGCAGCTCCCCCCCCGGGCTAGCCGGCAATGAGCAGTTCTTC. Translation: CASSSPPGLAGNEQFF.

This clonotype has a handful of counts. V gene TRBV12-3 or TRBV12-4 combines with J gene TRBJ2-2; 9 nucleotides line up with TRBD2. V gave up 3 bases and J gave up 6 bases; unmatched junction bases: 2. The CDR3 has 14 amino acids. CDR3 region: CASSLREGAGELFF. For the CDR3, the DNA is TGTGCCAGCAGTTTGCGGGAGGGCGCCGGGGAGCTGTTTTTT.

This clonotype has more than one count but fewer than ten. The CDR3 DNA is TGTGCCAGCAGTTGGGGCGGGAGGGCCATTTCGGCCCGGTGGTTCTTC. Translating gives CASSWGGRAISARWFF. The V and J genes are TRBV12-3 or TRBV12-4 and TRBJ2-1, with 9 bases that match TRBD2. This CDR3 has 16 residues. The trim removed 4 bases at V and 15 bases at J, leaving 19 bases unmatched.

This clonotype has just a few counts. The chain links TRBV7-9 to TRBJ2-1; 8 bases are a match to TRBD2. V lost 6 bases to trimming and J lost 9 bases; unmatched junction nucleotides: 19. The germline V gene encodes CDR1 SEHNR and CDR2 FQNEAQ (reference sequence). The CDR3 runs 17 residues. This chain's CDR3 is CASRPRMGVAGRTEQFF. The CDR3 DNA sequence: TGTGCCAGCAGACCAAGGATGGGGGTAGCGGGGAGGACTGAGCAGTTCTTC.

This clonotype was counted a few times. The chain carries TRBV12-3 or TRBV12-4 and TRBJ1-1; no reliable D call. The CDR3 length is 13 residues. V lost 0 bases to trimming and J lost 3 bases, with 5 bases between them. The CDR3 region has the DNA TGTGCCAGCAGTTTAGCTCCAGACACTGAAGCTTTCTTT. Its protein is CASSLAPDTEAFF.

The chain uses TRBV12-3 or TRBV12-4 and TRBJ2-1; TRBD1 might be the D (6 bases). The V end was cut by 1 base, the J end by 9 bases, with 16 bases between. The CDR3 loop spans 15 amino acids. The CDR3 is CASSLEGQGLGEQFF. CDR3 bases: TGTGCCAGCAGTTTAGAGGGGCAGGGGCTCGGTGAGCAGTTCTTC.

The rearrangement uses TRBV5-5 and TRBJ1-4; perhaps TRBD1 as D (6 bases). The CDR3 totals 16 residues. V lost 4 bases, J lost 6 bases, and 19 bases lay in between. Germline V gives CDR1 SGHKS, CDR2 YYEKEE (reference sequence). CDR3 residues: CASSGKPGHLDEKLFF. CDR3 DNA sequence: TGTGCCAGCAGCGGAAAACCGGGACATCTGGATGAAAAACTGTTTTTT.

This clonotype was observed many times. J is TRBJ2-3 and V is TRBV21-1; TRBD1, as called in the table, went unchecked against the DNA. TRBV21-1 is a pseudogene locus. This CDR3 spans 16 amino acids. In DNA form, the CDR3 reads TGTGCCAGCAGCAAGGCCGGGACAGGGGGATCAGATACGCAGTATTTT. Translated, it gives CASSKAGTGGSDTQYF.

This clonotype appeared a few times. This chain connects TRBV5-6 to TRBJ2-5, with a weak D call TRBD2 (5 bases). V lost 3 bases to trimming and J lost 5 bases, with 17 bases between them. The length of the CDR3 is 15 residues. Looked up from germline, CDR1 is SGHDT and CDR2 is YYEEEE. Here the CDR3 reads CASSYGGRFGETQYF. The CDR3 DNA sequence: TGTGCCAGCAGCTACGGCGGGCGGTTCGGGGAGACCCAGTACTTC.

CDR3 sequence reads: CASSLVMRSYEQYF. CDR3 DNA sequence: TGTGCCAGCAGCTTAGTTATGCGCTCCTACGAGCAGTACTTC. The rearrangement uses TRBV7-2 and TRBJ2-7, with D hard to call. This CDR3 contains 14 residues. Germline loops: CDR1 SGHTA, CDR2 FQGNSA. V was pared by 1 base and J by 0 bases, with 7 bases between.

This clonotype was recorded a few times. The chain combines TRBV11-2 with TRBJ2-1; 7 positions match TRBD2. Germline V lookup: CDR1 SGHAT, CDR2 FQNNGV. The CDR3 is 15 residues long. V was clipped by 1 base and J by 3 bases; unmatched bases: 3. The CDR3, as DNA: TGTGCCAGCAGCTTAGGAAGCGGGGACTACAATGAGCAGTTCTTC. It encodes CASSLGSGDYNEQFF. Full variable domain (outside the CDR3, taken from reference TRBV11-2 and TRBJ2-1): EAGVAQSPRYKIIEKRQSVAFWCNPISGHATLYWYQQILGQGPKLLIQFQNNGVVDDSQLPKDRFSAERLKGVDSTLKIQPAKLEDSAVYLCASSLGSGDYNEQFFGPGTRLTVL.

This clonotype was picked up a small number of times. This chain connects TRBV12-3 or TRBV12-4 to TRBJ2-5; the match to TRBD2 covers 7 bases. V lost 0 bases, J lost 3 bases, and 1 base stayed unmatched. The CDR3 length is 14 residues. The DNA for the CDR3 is TGTGCCAGCAGTTTAGCGCGGGGGAAAGAGACCCAGTACTTC. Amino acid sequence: CASSLARGKETQYF.

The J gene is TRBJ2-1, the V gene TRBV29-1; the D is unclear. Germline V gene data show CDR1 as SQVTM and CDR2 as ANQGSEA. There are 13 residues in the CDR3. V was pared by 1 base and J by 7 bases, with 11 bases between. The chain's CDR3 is CSVEVGRGNEQFF. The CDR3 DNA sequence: TGCAGCGTTGAAGTAGGTCGCGGAAATGAGCAGTTCTTC.

The CDR3 DNA reads TGTGCCAGCAGTACCTACACTCTTCGCTCTGGGGCCAACGTCCTGACTTTC. Its protein is CASSTYTLRSGANVLTF. V is TRBV28 and J is TRBJ2-6; no clear D gene. Germline V CDR1 and CDR2: MDHEN, SYDVKM. The V end lost 5 bases, the J end lost 0 bases, and 14 bases lay between the germline ends. This CDR3 spans 17 amino acids.

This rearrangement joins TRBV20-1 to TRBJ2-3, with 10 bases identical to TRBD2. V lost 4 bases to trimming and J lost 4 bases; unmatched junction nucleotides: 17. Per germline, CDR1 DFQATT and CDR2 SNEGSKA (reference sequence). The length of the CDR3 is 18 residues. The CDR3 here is CSATTSTLAGGLADTQYF. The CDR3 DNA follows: TGCAGTGCTACCACAAGCACCTTAGCGGGAGGCCTCGCAGATACGCAGTATTTT.